This T cell receptor (beta chain) was observed in a study of regulatory T cells in long-lasting Graves disease. Points from the study as a whole: TRBV28 was favored in persistent disease, as were TRBJ1-2 and TRBJ2-5. Only peripheral blood was studied, not thyroid tissue.

The time point: persistent/refractory GD, antithyroid drugs over 5 years with positive TRAb. With RNA extracted from PBMCs as input, the TCR library was made. There are a few counts of this clonotype. The antigen is not known. The CDR3 is made up of 14 amino acids. Trimming took 4 bases from V and 7 from J, leaving 14 bases between them. From germline, CDR1 is LNHDA and CDR2 SQIVND (reference sequence). Arm-PCR of CDR3 regions and iRepertoire HTBI primers were the basis on which TCR beta libraries were built. In the authors' methods: In the combined samples, under 80 TRBV and some 14 TRBJ segments were identified. TCRdb reanalysed the multiplex PCR reads using MiXCR and keeps one entry per CDR3 protein. The V and J calls and clone size are TCRdb's, not the authors'. The top ten clones hold 14% of a sample with a few hundred thousand distinct CDR3 sequences, under 25% of them seen once.

The gene calls are TRBV19 and TRBJ1-5; D perhaps matches TRBD1 (6 bases). The origin of this receptor is a female donor with Graves disease. Sequenced here: peripheral blood mononuclear cells (PBMCs), sampled when the disease was refractory, from a patient treated with antithyroid drugs. CDR3 sequence (DNA): TGTGCCAGTAGTAGTCGACAGGTGTCGCAGCCCCAGCATTTT. This codes for CASSSRQVSQPQHF.